This T cell receptor beta chain was sequenced during a study of T cell clones after liver transplantation (dated by TCRdb to about 2019). For the wider study: The samples were obtained from ITN030ST, a randomized trial that attempted immunosuppression withdrawal within 2 years after liver transplantation. Third party-reactive TCRbeta sequences were also identified from pre-transplant MLRs to serve as an antigen-independent comparator for donor-reactive sequences. Three of the eight recipients were HCV-positive; the others were transplanted for non-autoimmune, non-viral indications. The studied cohort comprised 8 liver transplant recipients, 3 classified as tolerant and 5 as non-tolerant. After a pre-transplant mixed lymphocyte reaction, TCRbeta sequencing was used to pinpoint donor-reactive T cell clones, which were subsequently tracked in post-transplant blood. Blood samples were collected pre-transplant, pre-randomization before withdrawal, and post-randomization after either complete withdrawal or failed withdrawal. The subjects received no induction therapy and were kept on standard immunosuppression until randomization at 12-24 months post-transplant. Tolerance was defined as complete withdrawal of immunosuppression for at least one year without a rise in liver enzymes beyond twice the upper limit of normal. The paper as a whole reports these results and caveats: The decline in donor-reactive sequences exceeded the decline in third party-reactive sequences, suggesting partial antigen-specific deletion that was unrelated to withdrawal success. Conclusions were preliminary, limited by small, heterogeneous patient numbers and non-standardized post-transplant time points. Low numbers of available donor cells limited the measurable donor-reactive repertoire in two subjects. Since no allograft tissue specimens were available, donor-reactive T cells may have migrated into the graft instead of being deleted. Once repertoire turnover was taken into account, donor-reactive detection showed a significant reduction for CD4 in 7 of 8 subjects and for CD8 in 8 of 8. Circulating donor-reactive CD4 TCRbeta sequences fell significantly post-transplant in most of the 8 subjects, irrespective of tolerance or HCV status.

Thawed unstimulated PBMCs were stained for CD3, CD4 and CD8 and FACS-sorted into CD3+CD4+ and CD3+CD8+ populations. Each of the 8 studied subjects was randomized to immunosuppression withdrawal. The Qiagen DNeasy Blood and Tissue Kit was used for isolation of genomic DNA. Frozen genomic DNA underwent high-throughput TCRbeta CDR3 sequencing by immunoSEQ, including PCR amplification, mapping, bias correction and internal controls. On the study's bioinformatics: Productive rearrangements were retained, and unique TCRbeta sequences were defined by the CDR3 nucleotide sequence together with the V and J gene. A sequence counted as donor-reactive only if the sequence showed at least 5-fold expansion in CFSE-low cells compared with unstimulated pre-transplant cells and had a frequency of at least 0.01%. Minimum frequency thresholds were set for each subject on the basis of the unstimulated sample with the lowest template count, so that a detection power of at least 90% was ensured. Jensen-Shannon divergence between the top 1000 TCRbeta sequences post- versus pre-transplant served as the measure of repertoire turnover. Two-sided Fisher's exact tests were used to test for changes in the detection of donor-reactive sequences. TCRdb holds this immuneACCESS table with in-frame rearrangements only. Some clones are missing; in checked studies, unresolved V genes explain under half, and the rest has no known cause. V and J calls and clone size are as listed in that table; D and trimming were resolved from the DNA. The sample table contains tens of thousands of clones; only one count was recorded for 85% to 95% of them. In total, the top ten clones hold 0.85% to 1% of the sample.

As concerns this clone: Its target antigen remains unknown. Base qualities are not at hand, and no much larger clone is one base apart.

Trimmed from V: 0 bases; trimmed from J: 2 bases; junction bases lacking a gene match: 2. Via the germline V gene, CDR1 is SGDLS and CDR2 YYNGEE. Taken from cysteine to phenylalanine, the CDR3 has 15 residues. Only the CDR3 region is kept as DNA, spanning 45 bases read in frame from base 1. The clonotype originates from a human patient who received a liver transplant. Post transplant, some T cells may arise from the graft donor. Here the chain combines TRBV9 and TRBJ2-7; 10 central bases correspond to TRBD1. This sample comprised CD4+ T cells from blood, obtained less than 28 months after liver transplant. The nucleotide sequence reads as follows: TGTGCCAGCAGCGTAGGACAGGGGGCCACCTACGAGCAGTACTTC. This is translated as CASSVGQGATYEQYF. Outside the CDR3, residues come from the reference TRBV9 and TRBJ2-7 proteins, so the full variable domain is: DSGVTQTPKHLITATGQRVTLRCSPRSGDLSVYWYQQSLDQGLQFLIQYYNGEERAKGNILERFSAQQFPDLHSELNLSSLELGDSALYFCASSVGQGATYEQYFGPGTRLTVT.